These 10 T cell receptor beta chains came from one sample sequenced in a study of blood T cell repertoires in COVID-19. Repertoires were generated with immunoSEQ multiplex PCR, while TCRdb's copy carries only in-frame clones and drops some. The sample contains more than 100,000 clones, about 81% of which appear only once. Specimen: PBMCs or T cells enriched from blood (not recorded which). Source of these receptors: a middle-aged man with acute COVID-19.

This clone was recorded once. The CDR3 sequence is CASSEGQGDTEAFF. CDR3 sequence (DNA): TGTGCCAGCAGTGAAGGGCAGGGGGACACTGAAGCTTTCTTT. J is TRBJ1-1 and V is TRBV2, with 7 bases matching TRBD1. The CDR3 consists of 14 residues. Unmatched junction bases numbered 2, after V lost 1 base and J lost 3 bases. The V gene's germline CDR1 is SNHLY and CDR2 FYNNEI.

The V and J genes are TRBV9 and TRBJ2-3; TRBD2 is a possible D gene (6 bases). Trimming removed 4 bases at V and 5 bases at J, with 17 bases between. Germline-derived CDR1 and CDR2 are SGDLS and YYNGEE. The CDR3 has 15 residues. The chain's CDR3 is CASSTLADHIDTQYF. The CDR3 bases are TGTGCCAGCAGCACGTTAGCGGACCATATAGATACGCAGTATTTT.

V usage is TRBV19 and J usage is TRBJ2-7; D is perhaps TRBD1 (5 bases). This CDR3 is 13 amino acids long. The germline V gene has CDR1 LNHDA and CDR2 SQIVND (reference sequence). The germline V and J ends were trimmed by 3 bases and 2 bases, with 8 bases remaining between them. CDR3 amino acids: CASSMTVTYEQYF. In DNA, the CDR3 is TGTGCCAGTAGTATGACAGTAACCTACGAGCAGTACTTC.

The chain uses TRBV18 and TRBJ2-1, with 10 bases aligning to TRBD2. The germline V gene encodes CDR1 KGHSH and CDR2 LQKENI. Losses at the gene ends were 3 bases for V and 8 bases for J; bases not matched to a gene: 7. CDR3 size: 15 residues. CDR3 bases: TGTGCCAGCTCACCCCCTAGCGGGAGAGAGGATGAGCAGTTCTTC. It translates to CASSPPSGREDEQFF.

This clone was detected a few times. This chain's CDR3 is CASSLEGSYNSPLHF. DNA for the CDR3: TGTGCCAGCAGTTTAGAGGGCTCCTATAATTCACCCCTCCACTTT. This rearrangement joins TRBV27 to TRBJ1-6; D is ambiguous. Trimming pared 2 bases from V and 0 bases from J, leaving 5 bases between. The CDR3 sequence is 15 residues long. The V gene's germline CDR1 is MNHEY and CDR2 SMNVEV (reference sequence).

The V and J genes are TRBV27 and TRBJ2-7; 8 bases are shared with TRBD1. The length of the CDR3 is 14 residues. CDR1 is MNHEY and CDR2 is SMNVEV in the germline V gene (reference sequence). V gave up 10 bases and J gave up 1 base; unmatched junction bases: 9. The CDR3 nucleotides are TGTGCCACCCGTCCGGGACAGGTATCCTACGAGCAGTACTTC. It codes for CATRPGQVSYEQYF.

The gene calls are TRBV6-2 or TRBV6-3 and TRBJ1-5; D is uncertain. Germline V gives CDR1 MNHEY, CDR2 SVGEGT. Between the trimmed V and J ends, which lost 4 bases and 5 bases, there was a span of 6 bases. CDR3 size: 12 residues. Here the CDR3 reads CASSFSDQPQHF. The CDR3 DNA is TGTGCCAGCAGTTTCTCCGATCAGCCCCAGCATTTT.

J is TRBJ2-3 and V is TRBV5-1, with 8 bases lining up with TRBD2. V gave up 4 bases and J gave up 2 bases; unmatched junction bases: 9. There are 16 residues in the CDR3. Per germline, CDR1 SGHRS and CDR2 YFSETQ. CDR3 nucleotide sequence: TGCGCCAGCAGCCTGAGCCCGGGAGGGGACACAGATACGCAGTATTTT. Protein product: CASSLSPGGDTDTQYF.

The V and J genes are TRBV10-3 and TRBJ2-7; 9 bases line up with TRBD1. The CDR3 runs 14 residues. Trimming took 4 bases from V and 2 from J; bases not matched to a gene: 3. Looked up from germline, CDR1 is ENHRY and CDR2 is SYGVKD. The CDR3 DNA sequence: TGTGCCATCAGTGGGGGACAGGGAGCCTACGAGCAGTACTTC. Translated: CAISGGQGAYEQYF.

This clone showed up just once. CDR3 protein: CASSLAVGGGTEAFF. The CDR3 DNA sequence: TGCGCCAGCAGCTTGGCCGTTGGGGGCGGCACTGAAGCTTTCTTT. This chain links TRBV5-1 with TRBJ1-1, with D tentatively TRBD1 (6 bases). There are 15 residues in the CDR3. Trimming removed 0 bases from V and 4 bases from J, with 13 bases in between. In germline, CDR1 is SGHRS, CDR2 YFSETQ.